Each of the 30 T cell receptor beta chains below was sequenced from the same sample in a study of OX40 agonist ivuxolimab in advanced cancers. The protocol was immunoSEQ multiplex PCR, while the TCRdb copy is restricted to in-frame clones and leaves out a portion. The table includes 70,000 to 95,000 clones, 92% detected once. The sample here was CD4+ or CD8+ T cells sorted from blood, taken in a trial of the OX40 agonist ivuxolimab. The receptors stem from an adult with an advanced solid tumor such as melanoma, head and neck, liver or kidney cancer.

The chain has TRBV30 and TRBJ2-3; unclear D gene. This CDR3 is built from 13 residues. Between the trimmed V and J ends, which lost 4 bases and 0 bases, there was a span of 8 bases. Germline V gene data show CDR1 as GTSNPN and CDR2 as SVGIG (reference sequence). The CDR3 region is CAWTEQSTDTQYF. In DNA, the CDR3 is TGTGCCTGGACCGAACAGAGCACAGATACGCAGTATTTT. The full variable domain, in which reference TRBV30 and TRBJ2-3 provide the parts outside the CDR3, is SQTIHQWPATLVQPVGSPLSLECTVEGTSNPNLYWYRQAAGRGLQLLFYSVGIGQISSEVPQNLSASRPQDRQFILSSKKLLLSDSGFYLCAWTEQSTDTQYFGPGTRLTVL.

This clone was observed a few times. J is TRBJ1-5 and V is TRBV10-2, with D perhaps TRBD1 (5 bases). The CDR3 spans 13 residues. Trimming took 7 bases from V and 8 from J, leaving 15 bases between them. The germline V gene has CDR1 WSHSY and CDR2 SAAADI. DNA for the CDR3: TGCGCCAGCAAAACAGGCCTCGGTGAGCCCCAGCATTTT. It translates to CASKTGLGEPQHF.

This rearrangement joins TRBV5-4 to TRBJ1-4; TRBD1 aligns across 8 bases. The length of the CDR3 is 15 residues. Germline assignment: CDR1 SGHNT and CDR2 YYREEE (reference sequence). V lost 4 bases, J lost 8 bases, and 10 bases stayed unmatched. The CDR3 reads CASSPQGEVGEKLFF. The CDR3 DNA is TGTGCCAGCAGCCCACAGGGGGAGGTGGGGGAAAAACTGTTTTTT.

Only one count was recorded for this clone. V is TRBV7-3 and J is TRBJ2-2; tentative D call: TRBD2 (6 bases). This CDR3 spans 15 amino acids. Trimming took 3 bases from V and 5 from J, leaving 13 bases between them. Germline CDR1 SGHTA, CDR2 FQGTGA. CDR3 bases: TGTGCCAGCAGCTTCGGGAGCCCCCGAACCGGGGAGCTGTTTTTT. The encoded protein is CASSFGSPRTGELFF.

This rearrangement joins TRBV4-1 to TRBJ2-7, with D perhaps matching TRBD1 or TRBD2 (7 bases each). The CDR3 runs to 15 residues. CDR1 is MGHRA and CDR2 is YSYEKL in the germline V gene. Trimming pared 1 base from V and 2 bases from J, leaving 12 bases between. CDR3 DNA: TGCGCCAGCAGCCAAGGCCAGGGGGGGACCTACGAGCAGTACTTC. Translating gives CASSQGQGGTYEQYF.

The V and J genes are TRBV5-1 and TRBJ2-1; possibly TRBD1 or TRBD2 for D (5 bases each). V was cut by 4 bases and J by 5 bases, with 16 bases left in between. CDR3 size: 15 residues. The germline CDR1 and CDR2 sequences are SGHRS and YFSETQ. In DNA form, the CDR3 reads TGCGCCAGCAGCCCACCCGGGACGGACAACAATGAGCAGTTCTTC. Translated: CASSPPGTDNNEQFF.

V and J are TRBV10-1 and TRBJ2-1, with 8 positions matching TRBD2. The J segment lost 2 bases and the V segment lost 6 bases, leaving 6 bases of the junction unmatched. The CDR3 extends over 15 amino acids. CDR1 is WNHNN, CDR2 SYGVQD, per germline (reference sequence). In DNA form, the CDR3 reads TGCGCCAGCAGCGATAGCGGGGCCCCCTACAATGAGCAGTTCTTC. Protein sequence: CASSDSGAPYNEQFF.

The chain recombines TRBV10-1 with TRBJ2-7, with 7 bases identical to TRBD2. The germline gives CDR1 WNHNN, CDR2 SYGVQD (reference sequence). This CDR3 has 14 amino acids. The trim removed 5 bases at V and 0 bases at J, leaving 4 bases unmatched. CDR3 nucleotides: TGCGCCAGCAGTCCAGCGGGGACCTCCTACGAGCAGTACTTC. This encodes CASSPAGTSYEQYF.

This clone was seen once. V gene TRBV5-6 combines with J gene TRBJ2-7; D unclear. The CDR3 spans 11 residues. CDR1 SGHDT and CDR2 YYEEEE come from the germline V gene. V dropped 3 bases and J dropped 6 bases, with 7 bases sitting between them. The CDR3 sequence: CASSYSGEQYF. The CDR3 DNA follows: TGTGCCAGCAGCTACAGTGGCGAGCAGTACTTC.

The chain joins TRBV19 to TRBJ2-2; 8 bases are shared with TRBD1. The CDR3 has 17 amino acids. The V gene end was trimmed by 1 base and the J gene end by 2 bases; junction bases not matched to a gene: 6. From germline, CDR1 is LNHDA and CDR2 SQIVND (reference sequence). The CDR3 nucleotides read TGTGCCAGTAGTATAGTTCTTGGACAGGGTAACACCGGGGAGCTGTTTTTT. Amino acids: CASSIVLGQGNTGELFF.

V and J are TRBV30 and TRBJ2-7; perhaps TRBD2 as D (5 bases). The CDR3 is made up of 14 amino acids. V was trimmed by 5 bases and J by 3 bases, leaving 17 bases between them. Germline CDR1 and CDR2: GTSNPN and SVGIG (reference sequence). The CDR3 sequence is CAWEDGSARYEQYF. CDR3 sequence (DNA): TGTGCCTGGGAGGACGGTAGCGCCCGCTACGAGCAGTACTTC.

The chain combines TRBV19 with TRBJ1-4; tentatively, D is TRBD1 (5 bases). Germline CDR1 and CDR2: LNHDA and SQIVND (reference sequence). Trimming removed 5 bases from V and 7 bases from J, with 11 bases in between. The CDR3 has 13 residues. CDR3 protein: CASSERGGEKLFF. Written as DNA, the CDR3 is TGTGCCAGTAGTGAGCGCGGGGGTGAAAAACTGTTTTTT.

The chain employs TRBV6-1 and TRBJ2-7; D possibly uses TRBD1 or TRBD2 (5 bases each). Trimming cost V 4 bases and J 6 bases, with 19 bases left between them. Germline CDR1 and CDR2: MNHNS and SASEGT. CDR3 size: 15 residues. The CDR3 region is CASSGAGAGYPEQYF. CDR3 DNA: TGTGCCAGCAGTGGTGCCGGGGCAGGGTATCCCGAGCAGTACTTC.

The genes are TRBV5-1 and TRBJ2-5, with 9 bases identical to TRBD2. V gave up 5 bases and J gave up 5 bases; unmatched junction bases: 10. The CDR3 is 15 residues long. Germline-derived CDR1 and CDR2 are SGHRS and YFSETQ. The CDR3: CASRGIAGVVETQYF. The CDR3 bases are TGCGCCAGCAGAGGAATAGCGGGAGTTGTGGAGACCCAGTACTTC.

V is TRBV6-5 and J is TRBJ1-2, with 9 positions matching TRBD1. CDR1 is MNHEY, CDR2 SVGAGI, per germline. This CDR3 is 14 amino acids long. Trimming removed 2 bases from V and 2 bases from J; junction bases left unmatched: 0. The chain's CDR3 is CASSYGTGNYGYTF. In DNA form, the CDR3 reads TGTGCCAGCAGTTACGGGACAGGGAACTATGGCTACACCTTC.

The chain links TRBV9 to TRBJ2-4; TRBD2 matches 10 bases. The V gene end was trimmed by 3 bases and the J gene end by 0 bases; junction bases not matched to a gene: 3. CDR1 and CDR2 (germline): SGDLS, YYNGEE. The CDR3 is 16 residues long. The CDR3 reads CASSASGGLAKNIQYF. CDR3 bases: TGTGCCAGCAGCGCTAGCGGGGGCCTAGCCAAAAACATTCAGTACTTC.

This sequence joins TRBV18 and TRBJ2-5; 13 positions agree with TRBD2. V trimming: 6 bases; J trimming: 4 bases; junction bases outside the gene matches: 11. CDR1 and CDR2 from the germline V gene are KGHSH and LQKENI. This CDR3 has 17 residues. CDR3: CASSQLAGGQRGETQYF. The DNA for the CDR3 is TGTGCCAGCTCTCAACTAGCGGGGGGGCAACGTGGAGAGACCCAGTACTTC.

The genes are TRBV7-3 and TRBJ2-3; 10 nucleotides align to TRBD2. V shed 5 bases, J shed 2 bases, and the junction held 1 base outside the gene matches. The CDR3 totals 14 residues. Germline V gene lookup returns CDR1 SGHTA and CDR2 FQGTGA. The CDR3 coding sequence is TGTGCCAGCAGCACTAGCGGGGCCACAGATACGCAGTATTTT. The encoded protein is CASSTSGATDTQYF.

This chain uses TRBV25-1 with TRBJ1-3, with unresolved D. The CDR3 is made up of 14 amino acids. Germline values: CDR1 MGHDK, CDR2 SYGVNS. V lost 2 bases and J lost 5, with 10 bases in between. CDR3 amino acids: CASSELGGRNTIYF. DNA of the CDR3: TGTGCCAGCAGTGAACTGGGAGGACGAAACACCATATATTTT.

V and J are TRBV19 and TRBJ1-3; the D gene is possibly TRBD1 (5 bases). The V gene's germline CDR1 is LNHDA and CDR2 SQIVND (reference sequence). The germline V and J ends were trimmed by 4 bases and 0 bases, with 10 bases remaining between them. The CDR3 consists of 15 residues. CDR3 nucleotide sequence: TGTGCCAGTAGTACGGCGGGGGGCTCTGGAAACACCATATATTTT. Translating gives CASSTAGGSGNTIYF.

This CDR3 reads CASSFLKLTRTNTEAFF. CDR3 in DNA: TGCGCCAGCAGCTTCTTAAAACTAACACGTACCAACACTGAAGCTTTCTTT. The chain combines TRBV5-1 with TRBJ1-1; D not resolved. The CDR3 loop spans 17 amino acids. Trimming took off 2 bases at V and 2 bases at J, with 19 bases between the two ends. Germline assignment: CDR1 SGHRS and CDR2 YFSETQ.

For this clone: The junction and the germline gene differ at one end; a read error may be behind it. This chain joins TRBV9 and TRBJ2-3; no definite D call. The CDR3 extends over 15 amino acids. Germline lookup yields CDR1 SGDLS and CDR2 YYNGEE. The chain's CDR3 is CASGVEGKVADTQYF. For the CDR3, the DNA is TGTGCCAGCGGCGTAGAAGGGAAAGTCGCAGATACGCAGTATTTT.

This chain joins TRBV23-1 and TRBJ1-1, with D unresolved. TRBV23-1 is assigned to the ORF class and has an uncertain function. Trimming took 2 bases from V and 3 from J, leaving 13 bases between them. This CDR3 comprises 15 residues. The CDR3 DNA reads as TGCGCCAGCAGTCAACATACAGATATCGACACTGAAGCTTTCTTT. Residues: CASSQHTDIDTEAFF.

The rearrangement links TRBV5-4 to TRBJ2-3; D possibly corresponds to TRBD2 (6 bases). With 2 bases removed from V and 2 bases from J, the gap between germline ends came to 12 bases. The V gene's germline CDR1 is SGHNT and CDR2 YYREEE (reference sequence). CDR3 length equals 15 residues. CDR3 sequence: CASSFGASDTDTQYF. CDR3 nucleotide sequence: TGTGCCAGCAGCTTCGGGGCTAGCGACACAGATACGCAGTATTTT. Together with reference TRBV5-4 and TRBJ2-3, the CDR3 gives the full variable domain: ETGVTQSPTHLIKTRGQQVTLRCSSQSGHNTVSWYQQALGQGPQFIFQYYREEENGRGNFPPRFSGLQFPNYSSELNVNALELDDSALYLCASSFGASDTDTQYFGPGTRLTVL.

CDR3 loop: CASSFGLASQETQYF. DNA for the CDR3: TGTGCCAGCAGCTTTGGACTAGCAAGCCAAGAGACCCAGTACTTC. V gene TRBV7-3 combines with J gene TRBJ2-5; 8 positions agree with TRBD2. The V gene end was trimmed by 3 bases and the J gene end by 1 base; junction bases not matched to a gene: 4. CDR3 length equals 15 residues. Germline CDR1 reads SGHTA; CDR2 reads FQGTGA. The variable domain in full, with the rest retrieved from reference TRBV7-3 and TRBJ2-5, is GAGVSQTPSNKVTEKGKYVELRCDPISGHTALYWYRQSLGQGPEFLIYFQGTGAADDSGLPNDRFFAVRPEGSVSTLKIQRTERGDSAVYLCASSFGLASQETQYFGPGTRLLVL.

CDR3 residues: CASSRISGGLYNEQFF. In nucleotides, the CDR3 is TGTGCCAGCAGTCGGATTAGCGGGGGGCTGTACAATGAGCAGTTCTTC. The V and J genes are TRBV2 and TRBJ2-1; 10 bases map to TRBD2. The V gene's germline CDR1 is SNHLY and CDR2 FYNNEI. The CDR3 is 16 amino acids. After removal of 5 bases from V and 4 bases from J, the junction contained 8 bases not matched to a gene.

The CDR3 coding sequence is TGTGCCAGCTCACCAAACAGAGACTCTACGAATGAGCAGTTCTTC. Its translation: CASSPNRDSTNEQFF. This chain joins TRBV18 and TRBJ2-1; D not resolved. The germline V gene encodes CDR1 KGHSH and CDR2 LQKENI. CDR3 length equals 15 residues. Trimming removed 2 bases from V and 7 bases from J, with 15 bases in between.

V usage is TRBV12-2 and J usage is TRBJ2-5; the table's TRBD2 call for D was not verified on the DNA. TRBV12-2 is designated a pseudogene. The CDR3 is 16 amino acids. The CDR3 DNA reads as TGTGCAAGTCGCTTCCCAAGGGGGGGGCTCGGAGAGACCCAGTACTTC. Protein sequence: CASRFPRGGLGETQYF.

The gene calls are TRBV6-5 and TRBJ1-2; D is unclear. V was shortened by 6 bases and J by 4 bases, with 15 bases between the two germline ends. The CDR3 runs 14 residues. Germline CDR1 reads MNHEY; CDR2 reads SVGAGI. CDR3 DNA: TGTGCCAGCAGCCGCGGAGGGTCCTTCTATGGCTACACCTTC. It translates to CASSRGGSFYGYTF.

V gene TRBV6-5 combines with J gene TRBJ1-5; possibly TRBD1 for D (5 bases). This CDR3 comprises 12 residues. Trimming removed 6 bases at V and 6 bases at J, with 9 bases between. From germline, CDR1 is MNHEY and CDR2 SVGAGI. In DNA form, the CDR3 reads TGTGCCAGCAGGGCAGGGAGTCAGCCCCAGCATTTT. Amino acids: CASRAGSQPQHF.